This T cell receptor (beta chain) originates from a study of regulatory T cells in long-lasting Graves disease. Study-wide background: Persistent Graves' disease required over 5 years of antithyroid drugs and positive TSH receptor antibodies. Notes on the study in general: There were preferences for TRBV28, TRBJ1-2 and TRBJ2-5 in persistent disease. TCR diversity was lower in persistent Graves' patients than in newly diagnosed ones.

This clonotype was seen more than once but under ten times. Its cognate antigen is unknown. Combining iRepertoire HTBI primers with Arm-PCR of CDR3 regions, the authors built TCR beta libraries. TCRdb reprocessed the multiplex PCR reads with MiXCR, giving one entry per CDR3 protein. The table lists over 650,000 distinct CDR3 sequences, 30% of them singletons, with under 50% in the top ten. V trimming: 6 bases; J trimming: 4 bases; junction bases outside the gene matches: 6. This CDR3 is 13 amino acids long. The germline CDR1 and CDR2 sequences are DFQATT and SNEGSKA (reference sequence). Time point noted: persistent/refractory GD, antithyroid drugs over 5 years with positive TRAb. The TCR library used RNA extracted from PBMCs.

The sample here was peripheral blood mononuclear cells (PBMCs), taken when the disease was refractory, from a patient treated with antithyroid drugs. The chain uses TRBV20-1 and TRBJ1-1; 9 nucleotides agree with TRBD1. This clonotype was sampled from a female donor with Graves disease. As DNA, the CDR3 is TGCAGTGCCCTTCCGGGACAGGGCACTGAAGCTTTCTTT. Encoded protein: CSALPGQGTEAFF.